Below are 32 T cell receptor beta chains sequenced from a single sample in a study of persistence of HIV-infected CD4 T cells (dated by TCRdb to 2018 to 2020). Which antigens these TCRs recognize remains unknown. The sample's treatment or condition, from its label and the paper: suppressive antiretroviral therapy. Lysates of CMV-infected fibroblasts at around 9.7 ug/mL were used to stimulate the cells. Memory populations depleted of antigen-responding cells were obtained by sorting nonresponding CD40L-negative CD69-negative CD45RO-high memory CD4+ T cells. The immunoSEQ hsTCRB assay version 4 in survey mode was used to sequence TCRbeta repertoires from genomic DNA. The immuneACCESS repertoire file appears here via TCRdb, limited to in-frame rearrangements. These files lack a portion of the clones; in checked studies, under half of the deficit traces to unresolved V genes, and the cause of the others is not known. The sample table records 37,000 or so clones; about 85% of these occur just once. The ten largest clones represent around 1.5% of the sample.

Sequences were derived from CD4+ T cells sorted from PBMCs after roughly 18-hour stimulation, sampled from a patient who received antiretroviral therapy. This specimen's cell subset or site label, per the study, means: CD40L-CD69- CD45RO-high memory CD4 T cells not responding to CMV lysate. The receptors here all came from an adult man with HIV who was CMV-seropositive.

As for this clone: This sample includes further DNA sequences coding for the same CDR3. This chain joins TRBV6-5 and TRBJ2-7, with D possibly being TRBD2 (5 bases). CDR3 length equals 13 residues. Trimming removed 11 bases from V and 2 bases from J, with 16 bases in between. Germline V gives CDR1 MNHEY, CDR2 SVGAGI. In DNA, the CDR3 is TGTGCCTCTTGGAGGCAGGCCCCCTACGAGCAGTACTTC. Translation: CASWRQAPYEQYF.

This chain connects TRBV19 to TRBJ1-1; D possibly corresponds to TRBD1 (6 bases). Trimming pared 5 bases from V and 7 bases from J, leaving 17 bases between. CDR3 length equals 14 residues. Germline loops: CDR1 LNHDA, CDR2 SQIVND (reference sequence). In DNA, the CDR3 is TGTGCCAGTAGTCACCTGGGGGCCTCACATGAAGCTTTCTTT. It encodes CASSHLGASHEAFF.

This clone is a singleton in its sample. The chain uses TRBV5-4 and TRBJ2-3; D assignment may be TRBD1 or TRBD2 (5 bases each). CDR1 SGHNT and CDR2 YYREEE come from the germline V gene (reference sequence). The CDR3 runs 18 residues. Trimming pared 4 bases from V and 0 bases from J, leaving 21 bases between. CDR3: CASSPKKDSQGSTDTQYF. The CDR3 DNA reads TGTGCCAGCAGCCCAAAAAAGGACTCCCAGGGAAGCACAGATACGCAGTATTTT.

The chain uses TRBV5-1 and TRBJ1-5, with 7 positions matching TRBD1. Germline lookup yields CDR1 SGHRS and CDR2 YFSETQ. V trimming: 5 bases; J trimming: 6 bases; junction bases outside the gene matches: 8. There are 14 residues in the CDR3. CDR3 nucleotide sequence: TGCGCCAGCAGGCCCGACAGGGACGCTCAGCCCCAGCATTTT. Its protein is CASRPDRDAQPQHF.

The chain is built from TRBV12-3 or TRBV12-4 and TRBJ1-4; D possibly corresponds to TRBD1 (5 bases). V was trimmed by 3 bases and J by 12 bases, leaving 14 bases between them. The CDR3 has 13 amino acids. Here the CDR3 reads CASSFSGVSELFF. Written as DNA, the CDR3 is TGTGCCAGCAGTTTTTCGGGGGTCTCGGAACTGTTTTTT.

CDR3 sequence reads: CASSVIQGNEQFF. DNA of the CDR3: TGTGCCAGCAGTGTAATACAGGGGAATGAGCAGTTCTTC. The chain uses TRBV2 and TRBJ2-1; 7 bases align to TRBD1. Trimming cost V 4 bases and J 7 bases; bases outside gene matches: 4. Germline V gene lookup returns CDR1 SNHLY and CDR2 FYNNEI. This CDR3 spans 13 amino acids.

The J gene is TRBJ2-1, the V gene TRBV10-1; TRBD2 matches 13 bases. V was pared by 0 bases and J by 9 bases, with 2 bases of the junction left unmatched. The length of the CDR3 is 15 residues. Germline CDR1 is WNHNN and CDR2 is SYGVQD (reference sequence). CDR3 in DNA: TGCGCCAGCAGTGAGTCACTAGCGGGGGGGGGTGAGCAGTTCTTC. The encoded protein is CASSESLAGGGEQFF.

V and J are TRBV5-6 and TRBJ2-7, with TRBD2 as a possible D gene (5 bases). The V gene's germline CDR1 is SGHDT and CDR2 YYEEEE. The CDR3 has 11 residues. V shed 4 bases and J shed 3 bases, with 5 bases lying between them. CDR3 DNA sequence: TGTGCCAGCAGCGAGGGCTACGAGCAGTACTTC. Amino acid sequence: CASSEGYEQYF.

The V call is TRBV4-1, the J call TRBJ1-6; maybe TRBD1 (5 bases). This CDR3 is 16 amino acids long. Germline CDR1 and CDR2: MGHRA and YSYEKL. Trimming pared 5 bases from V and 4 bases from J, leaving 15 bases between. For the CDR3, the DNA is TGCGCCAGCAGCGAAGGGGAGCAGGTGTATAATTCACCCCTCCACTTT. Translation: CASSEGEQVYNSPLHF.

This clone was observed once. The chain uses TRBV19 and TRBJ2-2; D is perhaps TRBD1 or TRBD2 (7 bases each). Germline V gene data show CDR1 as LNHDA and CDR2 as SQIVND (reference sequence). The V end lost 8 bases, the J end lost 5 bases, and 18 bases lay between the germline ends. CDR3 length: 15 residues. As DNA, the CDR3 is TGTGCCAGTCAGACAGGGCCCGGGAGGACCGGGGAGCTGTTTTTT. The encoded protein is CASQTGPGRTGELFF.

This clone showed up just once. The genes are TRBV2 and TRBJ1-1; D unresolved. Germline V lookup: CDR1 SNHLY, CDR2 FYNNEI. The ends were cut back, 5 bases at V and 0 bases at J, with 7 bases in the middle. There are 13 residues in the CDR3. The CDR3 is CASSSDVNTEAFF. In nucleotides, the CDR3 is TGTGCCAGCAGTTCGGACGTGAACACTGAAGCTTTCTTT.

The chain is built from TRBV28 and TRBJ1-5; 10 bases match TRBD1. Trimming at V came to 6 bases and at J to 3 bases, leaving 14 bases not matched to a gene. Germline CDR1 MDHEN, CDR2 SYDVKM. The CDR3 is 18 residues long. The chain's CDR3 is CASSFQLRTGGTNQPQHF. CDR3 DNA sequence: TGTGCCAGCAGCTTCCAACTAAGGACAGGGGGGACCAATCAGCCCCAGCATTTT.

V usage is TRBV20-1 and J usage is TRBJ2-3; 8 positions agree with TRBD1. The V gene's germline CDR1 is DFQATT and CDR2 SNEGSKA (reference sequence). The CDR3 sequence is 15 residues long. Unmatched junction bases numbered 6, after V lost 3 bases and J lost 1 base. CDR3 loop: CSASSGGGGTDTQYF. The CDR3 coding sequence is TGCAGTGCTAGTTCAGGGGGCGGAGGCACAGATACGCAGTATTTT.

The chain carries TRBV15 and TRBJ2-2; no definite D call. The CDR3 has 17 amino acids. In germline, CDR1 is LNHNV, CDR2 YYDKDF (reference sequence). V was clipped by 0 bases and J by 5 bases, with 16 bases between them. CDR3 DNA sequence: TGTGCCACCAGCAGAGATGAAACGACATTTGTGACCGGGGAGCTGTTTTTT. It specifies CATSRDETTFVTGELFF.

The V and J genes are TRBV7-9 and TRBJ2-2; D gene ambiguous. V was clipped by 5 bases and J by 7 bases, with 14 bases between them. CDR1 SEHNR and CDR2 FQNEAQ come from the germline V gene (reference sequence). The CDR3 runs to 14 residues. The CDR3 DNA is TGTGCCAGCAGCCCTCCCAGTGTAGGCGGGGAGCTGTTTTTT. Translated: CASSPPSVGGELFF.

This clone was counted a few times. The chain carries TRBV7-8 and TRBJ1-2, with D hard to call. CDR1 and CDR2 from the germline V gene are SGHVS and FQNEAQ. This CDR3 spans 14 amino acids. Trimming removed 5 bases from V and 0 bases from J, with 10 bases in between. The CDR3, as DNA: TGTGCCAGCAGCCCCCGCCTTTCTAACTATGGCTACACCTTC. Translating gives CASSPRLSNYGYTF.

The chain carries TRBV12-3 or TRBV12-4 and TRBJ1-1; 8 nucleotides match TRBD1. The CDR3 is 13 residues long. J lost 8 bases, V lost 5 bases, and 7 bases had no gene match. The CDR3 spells CASSLLQGGEAFF. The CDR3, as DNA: TGTGCCAGCAGTCTCCTACAGGGGGGGGAAGCTTTCTTT.

The CDR3 DNA reads as TGTGCCAGTAGTATAGGACCGGGACAGCAGCTACAATCCAATCAGCCCCAGCATTTT. Amino acids: CASSIGPGQQLQSNQPQHF. The gene calls are TRBV19 and TRBJ1-5; TRBD1 agrees at 7 bases. The V segment lost 1 base and the J segment 3 bases; nucleotides outside the gene matches: 15. Germline-derived CDR1 and CDR2 are LNHDA and SQIVND (reference sequence). The CDR3 length is 19 residues.

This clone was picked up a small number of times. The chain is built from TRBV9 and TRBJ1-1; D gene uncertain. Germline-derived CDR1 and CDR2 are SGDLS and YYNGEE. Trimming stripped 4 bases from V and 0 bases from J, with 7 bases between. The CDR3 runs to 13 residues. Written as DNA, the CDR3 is TGTGCCAGCAGCTCTGGGATGAACACTGAAGCTTTCTTT. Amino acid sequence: CASSSGMNTEAFF.

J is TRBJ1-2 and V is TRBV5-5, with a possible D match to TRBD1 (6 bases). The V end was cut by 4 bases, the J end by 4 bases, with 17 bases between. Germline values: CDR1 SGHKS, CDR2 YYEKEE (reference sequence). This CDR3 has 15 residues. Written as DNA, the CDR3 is TGTGCCAGCAGCCCGGGGGCGGTGCTCGCCTATGGCTACACCTTC. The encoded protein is CASSPGAVLAYGYTF.

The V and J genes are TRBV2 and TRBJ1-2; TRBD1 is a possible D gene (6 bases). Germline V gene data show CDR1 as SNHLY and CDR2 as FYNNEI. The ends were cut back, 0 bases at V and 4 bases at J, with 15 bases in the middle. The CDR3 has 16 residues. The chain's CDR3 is CASSEAGGGGGYGYTF. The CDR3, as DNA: TGTGCCAGCAGTGAAGCGGGGGGCGGGGGCGGCTATGGCTACACCTTC.

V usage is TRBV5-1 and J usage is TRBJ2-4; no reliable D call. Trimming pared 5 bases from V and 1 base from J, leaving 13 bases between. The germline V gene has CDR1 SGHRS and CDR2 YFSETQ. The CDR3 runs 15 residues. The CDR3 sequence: CASSFGDSAKNIQYF. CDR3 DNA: TGCGCCAGCAGTTTCGGAGATTCGGCCAAAAACATTCAGTACTTC.

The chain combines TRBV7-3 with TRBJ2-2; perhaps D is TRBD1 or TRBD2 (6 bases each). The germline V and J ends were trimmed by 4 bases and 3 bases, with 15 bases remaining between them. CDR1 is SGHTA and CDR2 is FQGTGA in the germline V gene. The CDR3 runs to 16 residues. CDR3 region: CASSYLGGRDTGELFF. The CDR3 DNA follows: TGTGCCAGCAGCTACCTTGGGGGGCGCGACACCGGGGAGCTGTTTTTT.

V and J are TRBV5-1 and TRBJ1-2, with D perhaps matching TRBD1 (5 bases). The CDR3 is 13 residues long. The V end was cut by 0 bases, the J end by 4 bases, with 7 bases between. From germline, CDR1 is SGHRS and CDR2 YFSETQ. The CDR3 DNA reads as TGCGCCAGCAGCTTGGACGGGGGCTATGGCTACACCTTC. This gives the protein CASSLDGGYGYTF. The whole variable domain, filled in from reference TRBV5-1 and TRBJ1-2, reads KAGVTQTPRYLIKTRGQQVTLSCSPISGHRSVSWYQQTPGQGLQFLFEYFSETQRNKGNFPGRFSGRQFSNSRSEMNVSTLELGDSALYLCASSLDGGYGYTFGSGTRLTVV.

The CDR3 DNA sequence: TGCGCCAGCAGCGAATACAGGGATAATTCACCCCTCCACTTT. Translated: CASSEYRDNSPLHF. The chain links TRBV5-1 to TRBJ1-6, with a possible D match to TRBD1 (6 bases). Germline loops: CDR1 SGHRS, CDR2 YFSETQ. The CDR3 covers 14 residues. V was clipped by 4 bases and J by 5 bases, with 10 bases between them.

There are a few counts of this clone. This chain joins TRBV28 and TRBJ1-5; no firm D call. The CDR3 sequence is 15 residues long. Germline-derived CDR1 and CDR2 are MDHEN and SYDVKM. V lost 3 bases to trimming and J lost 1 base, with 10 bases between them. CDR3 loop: CASSLLTSSNQPQHF. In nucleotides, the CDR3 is TGTGCCAGCAGTTTGTTAACTTCGAGCAATCAGCCCCAGCATTTT.

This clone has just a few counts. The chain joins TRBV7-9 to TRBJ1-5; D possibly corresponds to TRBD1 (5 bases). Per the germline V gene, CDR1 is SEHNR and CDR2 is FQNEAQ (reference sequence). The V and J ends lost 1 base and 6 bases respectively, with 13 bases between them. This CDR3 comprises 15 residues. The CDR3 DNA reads TGTGCCAGCAGCTTAGGTGGCCGGAGGGGTCAGCCCCAGCATTTT. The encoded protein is CASSLGGRRGQPQHF. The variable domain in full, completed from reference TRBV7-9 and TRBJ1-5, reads DTGVSQNPRHKITKRGQNVTFRCDPISEHNRLYWYRQTLGQGPEFLTYFQNEAQLEKSRLLSDRFSAERPKGSFSTLEIQRTEQGDSAMYLCASSLGGRRGQPQHFGDGTRLSIL.

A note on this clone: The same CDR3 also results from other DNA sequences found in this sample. The CDR3 DNA sequence: TGTGCCACCACTGGGGGGTACACCGGGGAGCTGTTTTTT. Translation gives CATTGGYTGELFF. The rearrangement links TRBV19 to TRBJ2-2, with D perhaps TRBD2 (6 bases). Per the germline V gene, CDR1 is LNHDA and CDR2 is SQIVND (reference sequence). V lost 10 bases to trimming and J lost 3 bases, with 12 bases between them. The CDR3 consists of 13 residues.

The CDR3 region is CASSRTSGGADTQYF. DNA of the CDR3: TGTGCCAGTAGTCGGACTAGCGGGGGGGCAGATACGCAGTATTTT. The rearrangement uses TRBV19 and TRBJ2-3; 15 bases align to TRBD2. Trimming at V came to 5 bases and at J to 4 bases, leaving 1 base not matched to a gene. This CDR3 region has 15 residues. The germline V gene has CDR1 LNHDA and CDR2 SQIVND (reference sequence).

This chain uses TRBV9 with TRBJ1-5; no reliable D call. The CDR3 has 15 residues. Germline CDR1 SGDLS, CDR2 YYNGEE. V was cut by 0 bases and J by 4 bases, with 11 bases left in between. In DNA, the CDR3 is TGTGCCAGCAGCGTAGATGGGAGAGGAAATCAGCCCCAGCATTTT. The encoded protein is CASSVDGRGNQPQHF.

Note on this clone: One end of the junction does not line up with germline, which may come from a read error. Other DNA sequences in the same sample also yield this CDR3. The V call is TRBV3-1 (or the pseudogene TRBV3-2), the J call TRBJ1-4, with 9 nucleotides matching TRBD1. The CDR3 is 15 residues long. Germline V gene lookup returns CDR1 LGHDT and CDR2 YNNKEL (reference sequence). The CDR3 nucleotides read TGTGCCAGTAGCCCGAGGACAGGGGCTCATGAAAAACTGTTTTTT. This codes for CASSPRTGAHEKLFF.

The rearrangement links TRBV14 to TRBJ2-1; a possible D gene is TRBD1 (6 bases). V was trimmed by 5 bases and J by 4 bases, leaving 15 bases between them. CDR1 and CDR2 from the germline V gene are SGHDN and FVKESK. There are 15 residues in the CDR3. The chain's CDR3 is CASSFGTPLYNEQFF. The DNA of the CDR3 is TGTGCCAGCAGCTTCGGGACACCTTTGTACAATGAGCAGTTCTTC.